This T cell receptor (beta chain) came from a study of vaccination effects on CD4 cells after COVID-19. In the study overall: Researchers obtained post-vaccine samples at a median of 72 days past the second dose. The study's findings and limits: Late post-vaccination, clones induced by infection and those induced by vaccine underwent marked clonal contraction.

Under the ViraFEST assay, PBMC were stimulated with viral peptide pools so that antigen-specific CD4+ T cells expanded. Sequencing was performed afterwards. Researchers isolated CD4+ T cells once roughly ten days of culture had elapsed. Participants each got two BNT162b2 or mRNA-1273 vaccine doses. Cells had half their medium changed to IL-2 medium on days 3 and 7. Of note for this clone: Its antigen remains unidentified.

Sequencing used immunoSEQ multiplex PCR; TCRdb keeps in-frame clones, though not all of them. The sample consists of some 30,000 clones, over 55% of them appearing once. The receptor was isolated from a human donor who received a COVID-19 vaccine. The sample was CD4+ T cells from PBMCs cultured with SARS-CoV-2 spike peptides, taken after COVID-19 vaccination.

The CDR3 bases are TGTGCCAGCAGCTTATATGGGACAGATAACTATGGCTACACCTTC. It translates to CASSLYGTDNYGYTF. The rearrangement links TRBV7-9 to TRBJ1-2; 7 bases are a match to TRBD1. Germline V gene sequence: CDR1 SEHNR, CDR2 FQNEAQ (reference sequence). There are 15 residues in the CDR3. Trimming took 2 bases from V and 1 from J; bases not matched to a gene: 4.